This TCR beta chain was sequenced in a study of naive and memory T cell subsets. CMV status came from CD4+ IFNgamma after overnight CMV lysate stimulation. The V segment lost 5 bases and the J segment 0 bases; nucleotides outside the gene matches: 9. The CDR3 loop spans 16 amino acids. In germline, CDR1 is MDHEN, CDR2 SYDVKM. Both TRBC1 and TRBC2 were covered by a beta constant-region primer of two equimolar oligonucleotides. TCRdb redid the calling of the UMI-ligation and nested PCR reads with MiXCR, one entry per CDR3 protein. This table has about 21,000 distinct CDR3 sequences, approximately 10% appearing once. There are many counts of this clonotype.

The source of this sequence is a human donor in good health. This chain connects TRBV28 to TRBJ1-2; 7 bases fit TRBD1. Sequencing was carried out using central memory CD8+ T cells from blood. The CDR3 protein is CASSETGKLTNYGYTF. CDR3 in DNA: TGTGCCAGCAGTGAGACAGGGAAACTTACTAACTATGGCTACACCTTC.